One sample yielded the 15 T cell receptor beta chains listed below, sequenced in a study of T-cell reconstitution after alpha-beta-depleted transplantation in children. Preparation of the TCRbeta library involved a method that used unique molecular identifiers. MiXCR was run by TCRdb on the PCR reads, yielding one entry per CDR3 protein. The table lists some 460,000 distinct CDR3 sequences, under 20% of them singletons, with approximately 29% in the top ten. Here the sequenced sample was PBMCs, mostly from graft donor cells, taken 360 days after TCRalphabeta/CD19-depleted stem cell transplant. These receptors were obtained from a boy younger than two who had a stem cell transplant for Wiskott-Aldrich syndrome, so the T cells may come from the graft donor.

This CDR3 is CASSLEGRHYEQYF. In nucleotides, the CDR3 is TGCGCCAGCAGCTTGGAGGGACGTCACTACGAGCAGTACTTC. V is TRBV5-1 and J is TRBJ2-7; tentatively, D is TRBD1 or TRBD2 (5 bases each). The CDR3 loop spans 14 amino acids. Trimming removed 0 bases from V and 3 bases from J, with 10 bases in between. Germline V CDR1 and CDR2: SGHRS, YFSETQ.

The chain uses TRBV10-1 and TRBJ2-1; D may be TRBD1 (6 bases). The V gene's germline CDR1 is WNHNN and CDR2 SYGVQD (reference sequence). V lost 0 bases and J lost 7, with 13 bases in between. The CDR3 length is 15 residues. Here the CDR3 reads CASSESTGKVNEQFF. CDR3 DNA sequence: TGCGCCAGCAGTGAGTCAACAGGGAAGGTGAATGAGCAGTTCTTC.

J is TRBJ2-7 and V is TRBV30; D is unclear. There are 12 residues in the CDR3. The germline V and J ends were trimmed by 2 bases and 6 bases, with 11 bases remaining between them. The germline gives CDR1 GTSNPN, CDR2 SVGIG (reference sequence). CDR3 coding DNA: TGTGCCTGGAGTTTGGGATTCGGCGAGCAGTACTTC. This translates into CAWSLGFGEQYF.

This clonotype turned up a few times. The chain carries TRBV11-2 and TRBJ2-2; 9 bases match TRBD1. The CDR3 covers 15 residues. Germline values: CDR1 SGHAT, CDR2 FQNNGV. With V trimmed by 5 bases and J by 7 bases, 8 bases remained unmatched. Written as DNA, the CDR3 is TGTGCCAGCAGCCCACAGGGGGCTTTGGGCGGGGAGCTGTTTTTT. It yields the protein CASSPQGALGGELFF.

The J gene is TRBJ2-7, the V gene TRBV5-1, with 7 bases matching TRBD1. CDR1 SGHRS and CDR2 YFSETQ come from the germline V gene. CDR3 size: 15 residues. Unmatched junction bases numbered 6, after V lost 1 base and J lost 2 bases. In nucleotides, the CDR3 is TGCGCCAGCAGCTTGAACTCAGGGACAGCCTACGAGCAGTACTTC. Translating gives CASSLNSGTAYEQYF.

This chain links TRBV3-1 with TRBJ2-1, with 8 bases lining up with TRBD2. After removal of 0 bases from V and 9 bases from J, the junction contained 10 bases not matched to a gene. This CDR3 has 16 residues. Germline CDR1 reads LGHDT; CDR2 reads YNNKEL (reference sequence). CDR3 DNA: TGTGCCAGCAGCCAAGAGGGGACTAGAAGGGGTAGTGAGCAGTTCTTC. Translation: CASSQEGTRRGSEQFF.

V usage is TRBV7-9 and J usage is TRBJ2-1; TRBD1 is a possible D gene (6 bases). This CDR3 has 16 residues. With 2 bases removed from V and 4 bases from J, the gap between germline ends came to 15 bases. Germline-derived CDR1 and CDR2 are SEHNR and FQNEAQ (reference sequence). The CDR3 nucleotides read TGTGCCAGCAGCTTACCCGGACAGAGACGGTACAATGAGCAGTTCTTC. Protein: CASSLPGQRRYNEQFF.

The chain recombines TRBV5-4 with TRBJ2-1, with D perhaps given as TRBD1 or TRBD2 (6 bases each). V lost 3 bases and J lost 6, with 10 bases in between. The CDR3 spans 13 residues. Germline V CDR1 and CDR2: SGHNT, YYREEE (reference sequence). CDR3 amino acids: CASSSTGANEQFF. The DNA for the CDR3 is TGTGCCAGCAGCTCTACGGGGGCCAATGAGCAGTTCTTC.

This clonotype was counted a few times. The rearrangement joins TRBV12-3 or TRBV12-4 to TRBJ2-2, with a weak D call TRBD1 (5 bases). The CDR3 contains 13 residues. V lost 6 bases and J 1 base, leaving 6 bases between the germline ends. For the CDR3, the DNA is TGTGCCAGCAGGGGGCTGAACACCGGGGAGCTGTTTTTT. Translating it yields CASRGLNTGELFF.

The chain couples TRBV2 to TRBJ2-3, with 12 positions matching TRBD2. J lost 2 bases, V lost 4 bases, and 4 bases had no gene match. The CDR3 contains 16 residues. CDR1 is SNHLY, CDR2 FYNNEI, per germline. The CDR3 is CASSGLAGAITDTQYF. Written as DNA, the CDR3 is TGTGCCAGCAGTGGACTAGCGGGGGCCATCACAGATACGCAGTATTTT.

This clonotype has a handful of counts. The gene calls are TRBV5-5 and TRBJ2-1, with D perhaps given as TRBD1 or TRBD2 (5 bases each). CDR1 is SGHKS and CDR2 is YYEKEE in the germline V gene (reference sequence). The CDR3 has 15 residues. The V end lost 4 bases, the J end lost 0 bases, and 11 bases lay between the germline ends. The CDR3 here is CASSEGKGSYNEQFF. The CDR3 bases are TGTGCCAGCAGCGAGGGGAAGGGCTCCTACAATGAGCAGTTCTTC.

This clonotype was seen a few times. This rearrangement joins TRBV5-5 to TRBJ2-3, with TRBD2 matching over 9 bases. V was pared by 1 base and J by 0 bases, with 3 bases of the junction left unmatched. CDR1 and CDR2 (germline): SGHKS, YYEKEE (reference sequence). This CDR3 has 16 amino acids. The DNA of the CDR3 is TGTGCCAGCAGCTTGAATAGCGGGAGTAGCACAGATACGCAGTATTTT. Protein product: CASSLNSGSSTDTQYF.

This chain uses TRBV2 with TRBJ1-6; D gene ambiguous. CDR1 and CDR2 from the germline V gene are SNHLY and FYNNEI. The CDR3 extends over 14 amino acids. Trimming pared 1 base from V and 6 bases from J, leaving 7 bases between. The CDR3 here is CASSEGLFNSPLHF. The CDR3, as DNA: TGTGCCAGCAGTGAAGGGCTTTTTAATTCACCCCTCCACTTT.

This clonotype turned up a few times. This chain links TRBV11-2 with TRBJ1-2; tentatively, D is TRBD1 (6 bases). The V end lost 5 bases, the J end lost 5 bases, and 12 bases lay between the germline ends. This CDR3 has 13 residues. Germline V gene lookup returns CDR1 SGHAT and CDR2 FQNNGV. This CDR3 reads CASSDRRRYGYTF. The CDR3 region has the DNA TGTGCCAGCAGCGACAGGAGGAGATATGGCTACACCTTC.

The chain employs TRBV12-3 or TRBV12-4 and TRBJ2-5; weak D call: TRBD2 (5 bases). V was clipped by 3 bases and J by 2 bases, with 10 bases between them. The CDR3 extends over 14 amino acids. The chain's CDR3 is CASSLSLAQETQYF. Here the CDR3 DNA reads TGTGCCAGCAGTTTGTCCCTAGCTCAAGAGACCCAGTACTTC.